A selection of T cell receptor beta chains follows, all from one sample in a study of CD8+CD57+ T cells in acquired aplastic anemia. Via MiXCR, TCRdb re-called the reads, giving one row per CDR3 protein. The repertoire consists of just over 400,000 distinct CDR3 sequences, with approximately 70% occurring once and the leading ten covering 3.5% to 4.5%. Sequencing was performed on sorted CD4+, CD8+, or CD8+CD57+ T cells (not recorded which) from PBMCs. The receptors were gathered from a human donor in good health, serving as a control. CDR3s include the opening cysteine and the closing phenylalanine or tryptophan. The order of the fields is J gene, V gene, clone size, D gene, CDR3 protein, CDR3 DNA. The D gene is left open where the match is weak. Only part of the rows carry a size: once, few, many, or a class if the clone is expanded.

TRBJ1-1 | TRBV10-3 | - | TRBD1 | CAISEGQDGNTEAFF | TGTGCCATCAGTGAGGGACAGGACGGGAACACTGAAGCTTTCTTT
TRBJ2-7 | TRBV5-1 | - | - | CASSLGPDASYEQYF | TGCGCCAGCAGCTTGGGGCCTGACGCCTCGTACGAGCAGTACTTC
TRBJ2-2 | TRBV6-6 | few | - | CASSAMEVGFGELFF | TGTGCCAGCAGTGCCATGGAGGTGGGGTTCGGGGAGCTGTTTTTT
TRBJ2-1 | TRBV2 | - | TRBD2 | CASSEVGSGGQFF | TGTGCCAGCAGTGAAGTGGGTAGCGGGGGTCAGTTCTTC
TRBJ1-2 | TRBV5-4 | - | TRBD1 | CASSFSGQGRENYGYTF | TGTGCCAGCAGCTTCTCGGGACAGGGCCGAGAGAACTATGGCTACACCTTC
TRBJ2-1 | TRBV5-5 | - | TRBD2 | CASSLGLAGGSEQFF | TGTGCCAGCAGCCTGGGACTAGCGGGAGGTAGTGAGCAGTTCTTC
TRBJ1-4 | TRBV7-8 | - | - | CASSSGNSSNEKLFF | TGTGCCAGCAGCTCGGGGAACAGCTCTAATGAAAAACTGTTTTTT
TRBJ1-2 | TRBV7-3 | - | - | CAWSIRDGYTF | TGTGCCTGGAGTATCAGGGATGGCTACACCTTC
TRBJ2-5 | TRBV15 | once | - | CATSRVGETQYF | TGTGCCACCAGCAGAGTTGGGGAGACCCAGTACTTC
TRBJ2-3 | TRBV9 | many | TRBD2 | CASSVGLAGGPGSDTQYF | TGTGCCAGCAGCGTTGGACTAGCGGGGGGGCCGGGATCAGATACGCAGTATTTT
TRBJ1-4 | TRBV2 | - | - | CASSIDPGGLYEKLFF | TGTGCCAGCAGCATCGACCCCGGGGGGCTGTACGAAAAACTGTTCTTT
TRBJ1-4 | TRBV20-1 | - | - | CSARETTNEKLFF | TGCAGTGCTAGGGAAACAACTAATGAAAAACTGTTTTTT
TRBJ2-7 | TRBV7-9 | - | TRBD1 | CALGDRGEFEQYF | TGTGCCCTAGGGGACAGGGGAGAGTTCGAGCAGTACTTC
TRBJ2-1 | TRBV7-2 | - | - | CASSVALHEQYFGFF | TGTGCCAGCAGCGTAGCTTTACACGAGCAGTATTTCGGGTTCTTC
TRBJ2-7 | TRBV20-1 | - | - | CSASYPRPHYEQYF | TGCAGTGCTTCGTACCCCCGCCCCCACTACGAGCAGTACTTC
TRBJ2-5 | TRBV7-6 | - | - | CASSPSETEYF | TGTGCCAGCAGCCCTAGTGAGACCGAGTACTTC
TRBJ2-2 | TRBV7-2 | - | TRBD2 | CASSEERGGSEELFF | TGTGCCAGCAGTGAGGAACGGGGGGGATCCGAGGAGTTGTTTTTT
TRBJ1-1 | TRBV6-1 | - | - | CASTARSNTEAFF | TGTGCCAGCACTGCCAGGTCGAACACTGAAGCTTTCTTT
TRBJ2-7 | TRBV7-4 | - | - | CASGLLDRPDAEYF | TGTGCTAGTGGTTTGCTAGACCGCCCGGACGCGGAGTACTTC
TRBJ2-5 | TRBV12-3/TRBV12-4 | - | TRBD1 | CASSTGGAILQETQYF | TGTGCCAGCAGCACAGGGGGCGCTATTCTTCAAGAGACCCAGTACTTC
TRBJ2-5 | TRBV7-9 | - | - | CASSLGVVQPGRETQYF | TGTGCCAGCAGCTTAGGAGTTGTACAGCCCGGCCGAGAGACCCAGTACTTC
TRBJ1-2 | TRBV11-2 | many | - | CASSLYPTDNYGYTF | TGTGCCAGCAGCCTCTACCCGACAGACAACTATGGCTACACCTTC
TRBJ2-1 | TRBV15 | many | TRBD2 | CATSRGGSYNEQFF | TGTGCCACCAGCAGGGGGGGGTCCTACAATGAGCAGTTCTTC
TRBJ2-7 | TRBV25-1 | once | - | CASSAPTGDISTDTQYF | TGTGCCAGCAGTGCACCAACTGGCGACATTAGCACAGATACGCAGTATTTC
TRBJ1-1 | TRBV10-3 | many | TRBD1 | CAIKEDRGNTEAFF | TGTGCCATCAAGGAGGACAGGGGAAACACTGAAGCTTTCTTT
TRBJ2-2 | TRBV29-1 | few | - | CSVRDGELFF | TGCAGCGTGCGGGATGGGGAGCTGTTTTTT
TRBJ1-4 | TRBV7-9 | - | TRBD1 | CASTGGGGHSELLFF | TGTGCCAGCACGGGGGGAGGGGGCCATTCAGAACTACTGTTTTTT
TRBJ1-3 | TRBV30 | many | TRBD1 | CAWSIRGLPGNTIYF | TGTGCCTGGAGTATCAGGGGGCTGCCGGGAAACACCATATATTTT
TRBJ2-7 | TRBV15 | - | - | CATSRDLYSSYEQYF | TGTGCCACCAGCAGAGATCTGTACAGCTCCTACGAGCAGTACTTC
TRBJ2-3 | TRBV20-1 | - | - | CSASYRKLWPQYF | TGCAGTGCTAGTTACAGGAAACTATGGCCGCAGTATTTT
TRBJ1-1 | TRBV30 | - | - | CAWSADSNTVAFF | TGTGCCTGGTCCGCGGACTCGAACACTGTAGCTTTCTTT